This is a list of T cell receptor beta chains from one sample in a study of blood T cell repertoires in COVID-19. Profiling relied on immunoSEQ multiplex PCR, and the TCRdb table lists in-frame clones only, not all of them. The sample has around 200,000 clones; around 83% are singletons. Source material: peripheral blood. The receptor set was obtained from a woman older than 75 with acute or convalescent COVID-19. Each CDR3 is given with its conserved first and last residue. D genes are given only for firm matches. Clone size, where shown, is once, few, many, or a class for clones that have expanded.

V gene: TRBV7-2
CDR3 length: 17
clone size: NA
D gene: TRBD1
J gene: TRBJ2-3
CDR3 DNA: TGTGCCAGCAGCTTAGCTAATCCAGGGGGCGCAAAAGATACGCAGTATTTT
CDR3 protein: CASSLANPGGAKDTQYF

V gene: TRBV7-6
CDR3 length: 16
clone size: NA
D gene: TRBD2
J gene: TRBJ2-7
CDR3 DNA: TGTGCCAGCAGCAAATCCAGCGGGAGGGGTTTCTCCGAGCAGTACTTC
CDR3 protein: CASSKSSGRGFSEQYF

V gene: TRBV29-1
CDR3 length: 13
clone size: NA
D gene: NA
J gene: TRBJ2-7
CDR3 DNA: TGCAGCGTTGCACCCGGGACAAAATACGAGCAGTACTTC
CDR3 protein: CSVAPGTKYEQYF

V gene: TRBV7-9
CDR3 length: 16
clone size: NA
D gene: TRBD1
J gene: TRBJ1-1
CDR3 DNA: TGTGCCAGCAGCTCTCAGGGGGTGGACGTGAACACTGAAGCTTTCTTT
CDR3 protein: CASSSQGVDVNTEAFF

V gene: TRBV10-3
CDR3 length: 13
clone size: few
D gene: TRBD1
J gene: TRBJ2-7
CDR3 DNA: TGTGCCAACTCCCCGGGACAGGGCTACGAGCAGTACTTC
CDR3 protein: CANSPGQGYEQYF

V gene: TRBV30
CDR3 length: 15
clone size: NA
D gene: NA
J gene: TRBJ2-5
CDR3 DNA: TGTGCCTGGAGGCGCCTCGAGGAGGGATGGGAGACCCAGTACTTC
CDR3 protein: CAWRRLEEGWETQYF

V gene: TRBV5-5
CDR3 length: 12
clone size: few
D gene: NA
J gene: TRBJ1-2
CDR3 DNA: TGTGCCAGCAGCTTGCAGGGAATTGGCTACACCTTC
CDR3 protein: CASSLQGIGYTF

V gene: TRBV29-1
CDR3 length: 14
clone size: NA
D gene: TRBD2
J gene: TRBJ2-1
CDR3 DNA: TGCAGCGTTGGTGGGGAGGGCTCCTACAATGAGCAGTTCTTC
CDR3 protein: CSVGGEGSYNEQFF

V gene: TRBV6-5
CDR3 length: 12
clone size: NA
D gene: TRBD1
J gene: TRBJ2-7
CDR3 DNA: TGTGCCAGCAGTTGGACAGGCTACGAGCAGTACTTC
CDR3 protein: CASSWTGYEQYF

V gene: TRBV5-1
CDR3 length: 16
clone size: NA
D gene: TRBD2
J gene: TRBJ2-3
CDR3 DNA: TGCGCCAGCGGTCGTGGGGGGACTAGCGGCACAGATACGCAGTATTTT
CDR3 protein: CASGRGGTSGTDTQYF

V gene: TRBV3-1/TRBV3-2
CDR3 length: 13
clone size: NA
D gene: NA
J gene: TRBJ2-3
CDR3 DNA: TGTGCCAGCAGCCAAGATGAGGCAGATACGCAGTATTTT
CDR3 protein: CASSQDEADTQYF

V gene: TRBV10-3
CDR3 length: 16
clone size: few
D gene: NA
J gene: TRBJ2-3
CDR3 DNA: TGTGCCATCAGTGAGAGGGCAGGGGGGAGCACAGATACGCAGTATTTT
CDR3 protein: CAISERAGGSTDTQYF

V gene: TRBV2
CDR3 length: 14
clone size: few
D gene: NA
J gene: TRBJ1-1
CDR3 DNA: TGTGCCAGCAGTGGGCAGCGTACGAACACTGAAGCTTTCTTT
CDR3 protein: CASSGQRTNTEAFF

V gene: TRBV7-8
CDR3 length: 16
clone size: once
D gene: NA
J gene: TRBJ2-3
CDR3 DNA: TGTGCCAGCAGCCGAGGGCGCGGGATGGTAACAGATACGCAGTATTTT
CDR3 protein: CASSRGRGMVTDTQYF

V gene: TRBV6-6
CDR3 length: 15
clone size: NA
D gene: NA
J gene: TRBJ2-5
CDR3 DNA: TGTGCCAGCAGCTACGGGGACTCCCGCCAAGAGACCCAGTACTTC
CDR3 protein: CASSYGDSRQETQYF

V gene: TRBV5-8
CDR3 length: 16
clone size: NA
D gene: NA
J gene: TRBJ2-7
CDR3 DNA: TGTGCCAGCAGCCTAGGGGGTGACAGGTTTCCCTACGAGCAGTACTTC
CDR3 protein: CASSLGGDRFPYEQYF

V gene: TRBV11-2
CDR3 length: 15
clone size: NA
D gene: TRBD2
J gene: TRBJ2-7
CDR3 DNA: TGTGCCAGCAGCCCAGCGACAACTAGCGGCTACGAGCAGTACTTC
CDR3 protein: CASSPATTSGYEQYF

V gene: TRBV5-4
CDR3 length: 17
clone size: NA
D gene: NA
J gene: TRBJ2-1
CDR3 DNA: TGTGCCAGCAGCTTGGCGGGGGAGGCCTTTTTCAGAGGAAGGCAGTTCTTC
CDR3 protein: CASSLAGEAFFRGRQFF

V gene: TRBV5-1
CDR3 length: 14
clone size: NA
D gene: NA
J gene: TRBJ1-1
CDR3 DNA: TGCGCCAGCAGCTTGGGGCAGGACAGCACTGAAGCTTTCTTT
CDR3 protein: CASSLGQDSTEAFF

V gene: TRBV24-1
CDR3 length: 15
clone size: NA
D gene: TRBD1
J gene: TRBJ1-5
CDR3 DNA: TGTGCCACCAGTCGGGGACAGGGCCTCAATCAGCCCCAGCATTTT
CDR3 protein: CATSRGQGLNQPQHF

V gene: TRBV7-2
CDR3 length: 14
clone size: NA
D gene: TRBD1
J gene: TRBJ1-2
CDR3 DNA: TGTGCCAGCAGCTTGGGACAGGGGGAGTATGGCTACACCTTC
CDR3 protein: CASSLGQGEYGYTF

V gene: TRBV18
CDR3 length: 18
clone size: NA
D gene: TRBD1
J gene: TRBJ1-1
CDR3 DNA: TGTGCCAGCTCACCACGGCGGGGACAGGGGGCTATGAACACTGAAGCTTTCTTT
CDR3 protein: CASSPRRGQGAMNTEAFF

V gene: TRBV28
CDR3 length: 15
clone size: once
D gene: NA
J gene: TRBJ2-7
CDR3 DNA: TGTGCCAGCACCCCCTCCAGAGGGAGTGGCTACGAGCAGTACTTC
CDR3 protein: CASTPSRGSGYEQYF

V gene: TRBV7-3
CDR3 length: 14
clone size: NA
D gene: NA
J gene: TRBJ2-5
CDR3 DNA: TGTGCCAGCAGCTTATCCAGGGTACACGAGACCCAGTACTTC
CDR3 protein: CASSLSRVHETQYF

V gene: TRBV5-1
CDR3 length: 14
clone size: NA
D gene: TRBD1
J gene: TRBJ2-7
CDR3 DNA: TGCGCCAGCAGCACCGGACAGGGGGCTGGGGAGCAGTACTTC
CDR3 protein: CASSTGQGAGEQYF

V gene: TRBV7-9
CDR3 length: 14
clone size: NA
D gene: TRBD1
J gene: TRBJ2-7
CDR3 DNA: TGTGCCAGCAGCTTCAGGGACAGGGGCCACGAGCAGTACTTC
CDR3 protein: CASSFRDRGHEQYF

V gene: TRBV9
CDR3 length: 13
clone size: NA
D gene: NA
J gene: TRBJ1-3
CDR3 DNA: TGTGCCAGCACGACAGTACCTGGAAACACCATATATTTT
CDR3 protein: CASTTVPGNTIYF

V gene: TRBV27
CDR3 length: 14
clone size: NA
D gene: NA
J gene: TRBJ1-1
CDR3 DNA: TGTGCCAGCAGCGCCGGGACATTTCCCCCTGAAGCTTTCTTT
CDR3 protein: CASSAGTFPPEAFF

V gene: TRBV9
CDR3 length: 16
clone size: NA
D gene: TRBD1
J gene: TRBJ2-7
CDR3 DNA: TGTGCCAGCAGCGTAGGTAACAGGGGTTCCTCCTACGAGCAGTACTTC
CDR3 protein: CASSVGNRGSSYEQYF

V gene: TRBV28
CDR3 length: 15
clone size: once
D gene: NA
J gene: TRBJ1-6
CDR3 DNA: TGTGCCAGCAGTTTCCCAGGGGTCTCGGGTTCACCCCTCCACTTT
CDR3 protein: CASSFPGVSGSPLHF

V gene: TRBV4-3
CDR3 length: 16
clone size: NA
D gene: TRBD2
J gene: TRBJ2-5
CDR3 DNA: TGCGCCAGCAGCCGCGCGTTTAGGACTAGACAAGAGACCCAGTACTTC
CDR3 protein: CASSRAFRTRQETQYF

V gene: TRBV5-1
CDR3 length: 14
clone size: NA
D gene: TRBD1
J gene: TRBJ2-5
CDR3 DNA: TGCGCCAGCAGCTTGGAGGCAGGGGGAGAGACCCAGTACTTC
CDR3 protein: CASSLEAGGETQYF

V gene: TRBV5-1
CDR3 length: 17
clone size: once
D gene: TRBD2
J gene: TRBJ2-1
CDR3 DNA: TGCGCCAGCAGCCGGCTAGCGGGAGATACCTCCTACAATGAGCAGTTCTTC
CDR3 protein: CASSRLAGDTSYNEQFF

V gene: TRBV29-1
CDR3 length: 13
clone size: NA
D gene: NA
J gene: TRBJ2-7
CDR3 DNA: TGCAGCGTTAGACAGTCTCCATACTACGAGCAGTACTTC
CDR3 protein: CSVRQSPYYEQYF

V gene: TRBV20-1
CDR3 length: 14
clone size: NA
D gene: NA
J gene: TRBJ2-5
CDR3 DNA: TGCAGTGCTAGTTTTTATCTAGCCCAAGAGACCCAGTACTTC
CDR3 protein: CSASFYLAQETQYF

V gene: TRBV4-3
CDR3 length: 14
clone size: NA
D gene: NA
J gene: TRBJ2-2
CDR3 DNA: TGCGCCAGCAGCGCTGCCGCGCCCGCCGGGGAGCTGTTTTTT
CDR3 protein: CASSAAAPAGELFF

V gene: TRBV3-1/TRBV3-2
CDR3 length: 14
clone size: NA
D gene: NA
J gene: TRBJ2-2
CDR3 DNA: TGTGCCAGCAGCCTACTCCCGGTGCCCGGGGAGCTGTTTTTT
CDR3 protein: CASSLLPVPGELFF

V gene: TRBV6-5
CDR3 length: 14
clone size: NA
D gene: NA
J gene: TRBJ1-3
CDR3 DNA: TGTGCCAGCACGACACCGGGAAGGGGGGGCACCATATATTTT
CDR3 protein: CASTTPGRGGTIYF

V gene: TRBV7-2
CDR3 length: 15
clone size: NA
D gene: NA
J gene: TRBJ1-2
CDR3 DNA: TGTGCCAGCAGCTTAGTTTACCAGGGATTCGATGGCTACACCTTC
CDR3 protein: CASSLVYQGFDGYTF

V gene: TRBV30
CDR3 length: 13
clone size: NA
D gene: NA
J gene: TRBJ2-5
CDR3 DNA: TGTGCCTGGAGCTCAGCGTATGGGGAGACCCAGTACTTC
CDR3 protein: CAWSSAYGETQYF

V gene: TRBV19
CDR3 length: 14
clone size: NA
D gene: TRBD1
J gene: TRBJ1-1
CDR3 DNA: TGTGCCAGTAGTCCACAGGGGTTGAACACTGAAGCTTTCTTT
CDR3 protein: CASSPQGLNTEAFF

V gene: TRBV18
CDR3 length: 17
clone size: NA
D gene: TRBD2
J gene: TRBJ2-1
CDR3 DNA: TGTGCCAGCTCACCACCAGGTTCACTAGCGGGCTACAATGAGCAGTTCTTC
CDR3 protein: CASSPPGSLAGYNEQFF

V gene: TRBV7-8
CDR3 length: 16
clone size: NA
D gene: NA
J gene: TRBJ1-1
CDR3 DNA: TGTGCCAGCAGCCTGCGGGGGTCCGGAGTGAACACTGAAGCTTTCTTT
CDR3 protein: CASSLRGSGVNTEAFF

V gene: TRBV18
CDR3 length: 16
clone size: few
D gene: TRBD1
J gene: TRBJ2-1
CDR3 DNA: TGTGCCAGCTCACCCTGGGACAGTAGCTCCTACAATGAGCAGTTCTTC
CDR3 protein: CASSPWDSSSYNEQFF

V gene: TRBV10-1
CDR3 length: 15
clone size: NA
D gene: TRBD2
J gene: TRBJ2-1
CDR3 DNA: TGCGCCAGCAGTGCGACTAGCCAGCCTTTCAATGAGCAGTTCTTC
CDR3 protein: CASSATSQPFNEQFF

V gene: TRBV7-9
CDR3 length: 16
clone size: NA
D gene: TRBD2
J gene: TRBJ2-5
CDR3 DNA: TGTGCCAGCAGCCAGTTCCGGGCTAGCGGGATGGAGACCCAGTACTTC
CDR3 protein: CASSQFRASGMETQYF

V gene: TRBV6-6
CDR3 length: 12
clone size: NA
D gene: TRBD1
J gene: TRBJ1-2
CDR3 DNA: TGTGCCACTTCTACAGGGGACTATGGCTACACCTTC
CDR3 protein: CATSTGDYGYTF

V gene: TRBV12-3/TRBV12-4
CDR3 length: 13
clone size: NA
D gene: TRBD2
J gene: TRBJ2-7
CDR3 DNA: TGTGCCAGCAGCACGGGACTATTCTACGAGCAGTACTTC
CDR3 protein: CASSTGLFYEQYF

V gene: TRBV5-1
CDR3 length: 16
clone size: few
D gene: TRBD2
J gene: TRBJ2-1
CDR3 DNA: TGCGCCAGCAGCTTGGGACTAGCGGGAGGGCCGGGTGAGCAGTTCTTC
CDR3 protein: CASSLGLAGGPGEQFF

V gene: TRBV24-1
CDR3 length: 13
clone size: NA
D gene: TRBD1
J gene: TRBJ2-7
CDR3 DNA: TGTGCCACCAGTCATACAGGGGGACGGGAGCAGTACTTC
CDR3 protein: CATSHTGGREQYF

V gene: TRBV19
CDR3 length: 14
clone size: NA
D gene: NA
J gene: TRBJ1-3
CDR3 DNA: TGTGCCAGTACAGGGATCGGCTCTGGAAACACCATATATTTT
CDR3 protein: CASTGIGSGNTIYF

V gene: TRBV7-8
CDR3 length: 17
clone size: NA
D gene: TRBD1
J gene: TRBJ1-2
CDR3 DNA: TGTGCCAGCAGCCAAGGTGGGGGGACAGGTTTAAACTATGGCTACACCTTC
CDR3 protein: CASSQGGGTGLNYGYTF

V gene: TRBV15
CDR3 length: 20
clone size: once
D gene: TRBD2
J gene: TRBJ2-2
CDR3 DNA: TGTGCCACCAGCGGAATTGACCTCGTCTATGAGCTAGCGGGAGGTCGGGAGCTGTTTTTT
CDR3 protein: CATSGIDLVYELAGGRELFF

V gene: TRBV7-2
CDR3 length: 17
clone size: NA
D gene: TRBD2
J gene: TRBJ2-7
CDR3 DNA: TGTGCCAGCAGCTTTCCGCTCCTAGCGGGAGGGCCCCACGAGCAGTACTTC
CDR3 protein: CASSFPLLAGGPHEQYF

V gene: TRBV7-9
CDR3 length: 13
clone size: NA
D gene: NA
J gene: TRBJ2-7
CDR3 DNA: TGTGCCAGCAGCTCCTATGGGGGGTACGAGCAGTACTTC
CDR3 protein: CASSSYGGYEQYF